A selection of T cell receptor beta chains follows, all from one sample in a study of CD8+ T cells in alopecia areata. Method: immunoSEQ multiplex PCR; TCRdb's copy keeps in-frame clones and lacks some. The sample records 120,000 to 150,000 clones, more than 45% being singletons. Sequencing input: CD4+ T cells sorted from blood. All receptors come from a human donor with alopecia areata. Each CDR3 is given with its conserved first and last residue. A D gene is named only where the DNA matches it firmly. Only part of the rows carry a size: once, few, many, or a class if the clone is expanded.

size	V	J	D	CDR3	DNA
-	TRBV27	TRBJ1-2	-	CASSRQGGYGYTF	TGTGCCAGCAGTCGTCAGGGAGGTTATGGCTACACCTTC
few	TRBV21-1	TRBJ2-1	-	CASSKEQNEQFF	TGTGCCAGCAGCAAAGAGCAAAATGAGCAGTTCTTC
-	TRBV4-1	TRBJ2-1	TRBD1	CASSLAGTGNANNEQFF	TGCGCCAGCAGCCTAGCCGGGACAGGGAACGCAAACAATGAGCAGTTCTTC
few	TRBV7-3	TRBJ1-1	-	CASSLVGADEAFF	TGTGCCAGCAGCCTCGTCGGGGCAGATGAAGCTTTCTTT
-	TRBV5-1	TRBJ2-7	TRBD2	CASSATSTYEQYF	TGCGCCAGCAGCGCGACTAGCACCTACGAGCAGTACTTC
-	TRBV29-1	TRBJ1-1	TRBD1	CSVSDTGGATEAFF	TGCAGCGTATCAGATACAGGGGGAGCCACTGAAGCTTTCTTT
-	TRBV28	TRBJ2-1	TRBD2	CASRRSGRYYNEQFF	TGTGCCAGCAGAAGAAGCGGGAGGTACTACAATGAGCAGTTCTTC
-	TRBV6-5	TRBJ2-1	-	CASSYLGTSTYNEQFF	TGTGCCAGCAGTTACTTGGGGACTTCCACCTACAATGAGCAGTTCTTC
-	TRBV29-1	TRBJ1-3	TRBD1	CSAGGQGNTIYF	TGCAGCGCTGGAGGACAGGGGAACACCATATATTTT
-	TRBV7-2	TRBJ2-5	-	CASSQARTEEAQYF	TGTGCCAGCAGCCAAGCGAGGACAGAAGAGGCCCAGTACTTC
few	TRBV5-1	TRBJ2-1	-	CASSLAQYNEQFF	TGCGCCAGCAGCTTGGCCCAGTACAATGAGCAGTTCTTC
-	TRBV29-1	TRBJ1-4	-	CSVAGADEKLFF	TGCAGCGTTGCGGGGGCCGATGAAAAACTGTTTTTT
-	TRBV29-1	TRBJ1-3	-	CVVRSGNTIYF	TGCGTGGTCCGCTCTGGAAACACCATATATTTT
-	TRBV15	TRBJ2-6	-	CATSRDGAGANVLTF	TGTGCCACCAGCAGAGATGGAGCTGGGGCCAACGTCCTGACTTTC
-	TRBV28	TRBJ1-5	-	CASTPPGVSDQPQHF	TGTGCCAGCACACCTCCGGGGGTCTCGGATCAGCCCCAGCATTTT
-	TRBV28	TRBJ2-1	-	CASSLGNEQFF	TGTGCCAGCAGTTTGGGTAATGAGCAGTTCTTC
once	TRBV28	TRBJ2-5	-	CASSSWTVHQETQYF	TGTGCCAGCAGTTCCTGGACGGTACACCAAGAGACCCAGTACTTC
-	TRBV30	TRBJ2-5	-	CASKVRETQYF	TGTGCCTCGAAGGTTCGGGAGACCCAGTACTTC
few	TRBV2	TRBJ2-3	-	CASSRDFLTDTQYF	TGTGCCAGCAGTCGGGACTTCCTCACAGATACGCAGTATTTT
-	TRBV6-6	TRBJ1-2	TRBD1	CASRDRGNYGYTF	TGTGCCAGCAGAGACAGGGGAAACTATGGCTACACCTTC
few	TRBV28	TRBJ2-7	-	CASRQLGYF	TGTGCCAGCAGACAATTAGGTTACTTC
few	TRBV29-1	TRBJ1-2	-	CSVSPSNRDRGYTF	TGCAGCGTTTCTCCTTCCAACAGGGACCGTGGCTACACCTTC
-	TRBV10-3	TRBJ2-7	-	CAISPRTESSYEQYF	TGTGCCATCAGCCCGCGGACGGAAAGCTCCTACGAGCAGTACTTC
-	TRBV5-1	TRBJ2-5	-	CASSSYTQETQYF	TGCGCCAGCAGCTCTTATACTCAAGAGACCCAGTACTTC
-	TRBV6-5	TRBJ2-7	-	CASSYGGGGGEQYF	TGTGCCAGCAGTTATGGAGGGGGCGGCGGCGAGCAGTACTTC
-	TRBV6-5	TRBJ2-3	TRBD1	CASRRTGNPDTQYF	TGTGCCAGCAGGAGGACAGGGAACCCAGATACGCAGTATTTT
-	TRBV4-1	TRBJ2-1	TRBD2	CASSLELPVLAGGKGQFF	TGCGCCAGCAGCCTCGAACTCCCGGTACTAGCGGGAGGTAAGGGTCAGTTCTTC
-	TRBV2	TRBJ2-3	TRBD2	CASSEIAGVSDTQYF	TGTGCCAGCAGTGAAATAGCGGGAGTCTCAGATACGCAGTATTTT
few	TRBV5-1	TRBJ2-1	-	CASSLAANEQFF	TGCGCCAGCAGCTTGGCCGCCAATGAGCAGTTCTTC
once	TRBV18	TRBJ2-2	TRBD1	CASSRTGGTGELFF	TGTGCCAGCTCCAGGACAGGGGGCACCGGGGAGCTGTTTTTT
-	TRBV6-5	TRBJ2-2	-	CATRDGPTGELFF	TGTGCCACCCGGGACGGCCCCACCGGGGAGCTGTTTTTT
-	TRBV18	TRBJ2-5	-	CASSRQTLRETQYF	TGTGCCAGCTCACGCCAGACCCTCCGGGAGACCCAGTACTTC
few	TRBV29-1	TRBJ1-5	-	CSVQTGGNQPQHF	TGCAGCGTCCAGACAGGAGGGAATCAGCCCCAGCATTTT
-	TRBV29-1	TRBJ1-3	-	CSVEIGAGGNTIYF	TGCAGCGTTGAAATAGGGGCGGGTGGAAACACCATATATTTT
-	TRBV28	TRBJ2-7	-	CASSCRDHQVPSYEQYF	TGTGCCAGCAGTTGTAGGGACCACCAGGTCCCATCTTACGAGCAGTACTTC
few	TRBV2	TRBJ1-5	-	CASSKGALAGNQPQHF	TGTGCCAGCAGCAAAGGCGCCCTGGCGGGCAATCAGCCCCAGCATTTT
-	TRBV5-1	TRBJ2-1	TRBD2	CASSPGLAGDEQFF	TGCGCCAGCAGCCCGGGACTAGCGGGGGACGAGCAGTTCTTC
-	TRBV27	TRBJ2-3	-	CASSSTPSTDTQYF	TGTGCCAGCAGTTCAACCCCTAGCACAGATACGCAGTATTTT
few	TRBV27	TRBJ2-7	-	CASSSRWGNPLREQYF	TGTGCCAGCAGTTCCCGCTGGGGGAACCCGCTACGAGAGCAGTACTTC
-	TRBV5-4	TRBJ1-2	-	CASSLDGSYGYTF	TGTGCCAGCAGCCTGGACGGAAGTTATGGCTACACCTTC
-	TRBV5-1	TRBJ1-1	TRBD1	CASRTRQGWTEAFF	TGCGCCAGCAGGACTCGACAGGGGTGGACTGAAGCTTTCTTT
few	TRBV7-2	TRBJ2-3	TRBD2	CASSLLAGGTSTDTQYF	TGTGCCAGCAGCTTATTAGCGGGAGGGACGAGCACAGATACGCAGTATTTT
-	TRBV5-1	TRBJ2-7	-	CASLKGGSKQYF	TGCGCCAGCCTCAAAGGTGGGAGCAAGCAGTACTTC
-	TRBV27	TRBJ1-1	-	CASSGQMNTEAFF	TGTGCCAGCAGTGGACAGATGAACACTGAAGCTTTCTTT
few	TRBV5-1	TRBJ2-2	TRBD2	CASSLQAGDGAGELFF	TGCGCCAGCAGCTTACAAGCGGGAGATGGGGCCGGGGAGCTGTTTTTT
-	TRBV6-1	TRBJ2-7	TRBD2	CASSTSGTSGYEQYF	TGTGCCAGCAGTACCTCCGGGACTAGCGGCTACGAGCAGTACTTC
-	TRBV5-1	TRBJ2-5	TRBD2	CASRRVGTSRQETQYF	TGCGCCAGCAGGAGAGTGGGGACTAGCAGACAAGAGACCCAGTACTTC
once	TRBV6-5	TRBJ2-5	TRBD2	CASKSGGGQTQYF	TGTGCCAGCAAATCGGGAGGGGGACAGACCCAGTACTTC
few	TRBV29-1	TRBJ2-5	TRBD2	CSIGLLGLAEETQYF	TGCAGCATCGGGCTATTGGGACTAGCGGAAGAGACCCAGTACTTC